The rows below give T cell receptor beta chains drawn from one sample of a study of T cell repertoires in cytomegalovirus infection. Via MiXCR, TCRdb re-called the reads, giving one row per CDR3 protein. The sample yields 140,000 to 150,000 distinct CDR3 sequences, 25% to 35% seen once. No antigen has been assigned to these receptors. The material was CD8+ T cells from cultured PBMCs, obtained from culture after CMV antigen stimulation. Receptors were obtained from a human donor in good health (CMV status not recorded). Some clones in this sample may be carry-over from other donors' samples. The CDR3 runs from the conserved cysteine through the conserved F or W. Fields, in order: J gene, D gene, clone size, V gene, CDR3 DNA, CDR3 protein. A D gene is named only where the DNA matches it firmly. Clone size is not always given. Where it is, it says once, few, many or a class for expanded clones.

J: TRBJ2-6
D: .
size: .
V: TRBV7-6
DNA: TGTGCCAGCAGCCGACACAGCGGATCCGGGGCCAACGTCCTGACTTTC
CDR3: CASSRHSGSGANVLTF

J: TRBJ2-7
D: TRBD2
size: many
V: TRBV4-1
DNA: TGCGCCAGCAGCTATTCTAGCGGGGGGGCCTACGAGCAGTACTTC
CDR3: CASSYSSGGAYEQYF

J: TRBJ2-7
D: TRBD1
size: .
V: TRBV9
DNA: TGTGCCAGCAGCGCCGAGCCCGGGACAGCCTACGAGCAGTACTTC
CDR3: CASSAEPGTAYEQYF

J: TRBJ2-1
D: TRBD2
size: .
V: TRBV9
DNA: TGTGCCAGCAGCGTCTCCGGGACTAGCGGGTACAATGAGCAGTTCTTC
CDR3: CASSVSGTSGYNEQFF

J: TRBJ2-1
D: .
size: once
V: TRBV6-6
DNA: TGTGCCAGCAGTTACGGCTCTGTTGGGGGTAACAATGAGCAGTTCTTC
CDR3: CASSYGSVGGNNEQFF

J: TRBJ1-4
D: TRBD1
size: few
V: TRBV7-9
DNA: TGTGCCAGCAGCTTCGACAGGGGGCATGAAAAACTGTTTTTT
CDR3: CASSFDRGHEKLFF

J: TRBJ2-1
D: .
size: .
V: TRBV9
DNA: TGTGCCAGCAGCCCCGGCGGGGTGGTTGAGCAGTTCTTC
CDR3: CASSPGGVVEQFF

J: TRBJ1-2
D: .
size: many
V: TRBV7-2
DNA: TGTGCCAGCAGCTTAGGGGGGGCAGGTGGCTACACCTTC
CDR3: CASSLGGAGGYTF

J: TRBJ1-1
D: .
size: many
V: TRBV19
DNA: TGTGCCAGTAGGGATAGAGGGACTGAAGCTTTCTTT
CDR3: CASRDRGTEAFF

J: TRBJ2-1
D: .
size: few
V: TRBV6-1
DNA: TGTGCCAGCGGAACTCCCTACAATGAGCAGTTCTTC
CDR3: CASGTPYNEQFF

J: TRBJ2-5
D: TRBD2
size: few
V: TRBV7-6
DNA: TGTGCCAGCAGCTTAACGACTAGCGGCGGGTGGCCTCAAGAGACCCAGTACTTC
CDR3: CASSLTTSGGWPQETQYF

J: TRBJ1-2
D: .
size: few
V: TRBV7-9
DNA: TGTGCCAGCAGCTTAATTCGGGGGCCGGGCGATCGTTATGGCTACACCTTC
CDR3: CASSLIRGPGDRYGYTF

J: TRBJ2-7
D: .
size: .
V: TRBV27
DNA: TGTGCCAGCAGTCCCATGGGGGCCTACGAGCAGTACTTC
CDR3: CASSPMGAYEQYF

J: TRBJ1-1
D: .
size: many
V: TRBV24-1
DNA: TGTGCCGCAGAACAGGGCGTTATCGCTGAAGCTTTCTTT
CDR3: CAAEQGVIAEAFF

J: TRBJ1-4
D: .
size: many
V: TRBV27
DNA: TGTGCCAGCAGTTTAGCTAGAGGTGAAAAACTGTTTTTT
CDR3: CASSLARGEKLFF

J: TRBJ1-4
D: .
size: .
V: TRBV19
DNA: TGTGCCAGTCCGACAGGTCGGAATGAAAAACTGTTTTTT
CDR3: CASPTGRNEKLFF

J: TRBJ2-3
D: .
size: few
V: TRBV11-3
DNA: TGTGCCAGCAGCTTTTTCTCAGATACGCAGTATTTT
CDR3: CASSFFSDTQYF

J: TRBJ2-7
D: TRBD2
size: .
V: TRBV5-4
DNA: TGTGCCAGCAGCGCGGGGACTAGCGCAAACTCCTACGAGCAGTACTTC
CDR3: CASSAGTSANSYEQYF

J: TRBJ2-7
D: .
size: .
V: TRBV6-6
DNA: TGTGCCAGCAGCTACGGGACACCCGCCGAGCAGTACTTC
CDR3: CASSYGTPAEQYF

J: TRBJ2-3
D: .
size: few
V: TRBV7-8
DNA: TGTGCCAGCAGCTTATTGTCTAGCACAGATACGCAGTATTTT
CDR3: CASSLLSSTDTQYF

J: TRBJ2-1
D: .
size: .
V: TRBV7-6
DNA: TGTGCCACCTGGGACTTGTCTAAGAATGAGCAGTTCTTC
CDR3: CATWDLSKNEQFF

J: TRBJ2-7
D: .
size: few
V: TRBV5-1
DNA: TGCGCCAGCAGCTTGGACCCGGGGGTCGAGCAGTACTTC
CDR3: CASSLDPGVEQYF

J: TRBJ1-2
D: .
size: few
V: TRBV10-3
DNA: TGTGCCATCAGTGACCCCGGGACGTTTGGCTACACCTTC
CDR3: CAISDPGTFGYTF

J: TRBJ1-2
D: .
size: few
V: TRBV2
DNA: TGTGCCAGCAGTGAAGGAGCTGGGGAGGGCTATGGCTACACCTTC
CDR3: CASSEGAGEGYGYTF

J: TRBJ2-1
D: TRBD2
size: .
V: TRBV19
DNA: TGTGCCAGTACCACCTCCCCGGCTAGCGGGGACCTCAATGAGCAGTTCTTC
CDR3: CASTTSPASGDLNEQFF

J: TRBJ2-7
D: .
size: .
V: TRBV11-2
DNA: TGTGCCAGCAGCCTCGGCGCGGGCAGCGACGAGCAGTACTTC
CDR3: CASSLGAGSDEQYF

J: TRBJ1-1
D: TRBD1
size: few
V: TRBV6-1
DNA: TGTGCCAGCAGCCGCTCGGACAGGGTAGGCACTGAAGCTTTCTTT
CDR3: CASSRSDRVGTEAFF

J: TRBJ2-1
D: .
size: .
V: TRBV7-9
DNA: TGTGCCAGCAGCCCTAACCCGGGGGCCCTTAGCCAATACAATGAGCAGTTCTTC
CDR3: CASSPNPGALSQYNEQFF

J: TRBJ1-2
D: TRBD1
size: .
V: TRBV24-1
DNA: TGTGCCACCAGTGCTTCAGGGGGGGACTACACCTTC
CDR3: CATSASGGDYTF

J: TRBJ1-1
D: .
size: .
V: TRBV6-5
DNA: TGTGCCAGCAGTTCAACTGGAGGACTCAGGGCTGAAGCTTTCTTT
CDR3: CASSSTGGLRAEAFF

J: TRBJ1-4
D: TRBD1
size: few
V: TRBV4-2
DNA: TGTGCCAGCAGCCAAGGACAGGGGGCAACTAATGAAAAACTGTTTTTT
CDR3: CASSQGQGATNEKLFF

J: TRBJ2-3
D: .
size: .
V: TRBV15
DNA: TGTGCCACCAGCAGATACCTCCCCGGAGATACGCAGTATTTT
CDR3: CATSRYLPGDTQYF

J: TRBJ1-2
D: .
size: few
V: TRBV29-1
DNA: TGCAGCGTTGAAGATCTAGGGTTTGGCTACACCTTC
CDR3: CSVEDLGFGYTF

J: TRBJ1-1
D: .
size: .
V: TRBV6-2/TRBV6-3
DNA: TGTGCCAGCAGTTACGGCGTCGGAACTACTGAAGCTTTCTTT
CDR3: CASSYGVGTTEAFF

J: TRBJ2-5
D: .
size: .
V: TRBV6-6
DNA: TGTGCCAGCAGTTACTCGACCGGTACAAGAGTTCTGGAGACCCAGTACTTC
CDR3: CASSYSTGTRVLETQYF

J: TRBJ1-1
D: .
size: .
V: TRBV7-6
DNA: TGTGCCAGCAGCTTACTAGTAACCACTGAAGCTTTCTTT
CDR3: CASSLLVTTEAFF

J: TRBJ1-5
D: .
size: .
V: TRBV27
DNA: TGTGCCAGCACCGAACTTACAGGGCCCCGTTGGGGGCCCCAGCATTTT
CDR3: CASTELTGPRWGPQHF

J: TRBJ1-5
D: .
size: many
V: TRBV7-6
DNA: TGTGCCAGCAGCTTAGGAACAGGACATCAGCCCCAGCATTTT
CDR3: CASSLGTGHQPQHF

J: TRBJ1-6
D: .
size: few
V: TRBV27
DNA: TGTGCCAGCAGTTTATACACTAATTCACCCCTCCACTTT
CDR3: CASSLYTNSPLHF

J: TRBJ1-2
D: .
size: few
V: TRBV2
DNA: TGTGCCAACGTCGGGGGGCGAGGCTACACCTTC
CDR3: CANVGGRGYTF

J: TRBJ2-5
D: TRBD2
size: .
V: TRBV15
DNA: TGTGCCACCAGCAGAGATCGGAATAGCGGGGAGACCCAGTACTTC
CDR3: CATSRDRNSGETQYF

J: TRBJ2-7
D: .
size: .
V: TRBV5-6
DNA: TGTGCCAGCAGCTTGGCCCCCGGCTACGAGCAGTACTTC
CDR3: CASSLAPGYEQYF

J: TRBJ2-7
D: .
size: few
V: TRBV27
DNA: TGTGCCAGTCATGGGCCTGGCTGGGAGCAGTACTTC
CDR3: CASHGPGWEQYF

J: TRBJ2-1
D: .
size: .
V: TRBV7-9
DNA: TGTGCCAGCAGCTCCCGCAATGAGCAGTTCTTC
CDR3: CASSSRNEQFF

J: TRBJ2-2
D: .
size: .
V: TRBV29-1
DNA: TGCAGCGTTGAGACGGGCTCCGGGGAGCTGTTTTTT
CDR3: CSVETGSGELFF

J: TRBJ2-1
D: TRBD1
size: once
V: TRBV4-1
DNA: TGCGCCAGCAGCCAGATGGTCGGGACAGGGGGAAGGTGGCATGAGCAGTTCTTC
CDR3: CASSQMVGTGGRWHEQFF

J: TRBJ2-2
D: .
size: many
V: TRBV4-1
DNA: TGCGCCAGCAGCCAGTCAGTTCAGGCGGCACCGAACACCGGGGAGCTGTTTTTT
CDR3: CASSQSVQAAPNTGELFF

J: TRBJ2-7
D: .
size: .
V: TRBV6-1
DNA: TGTGCCAGCAGCGCGTTGGGGCCCTTTGACGAGCAGTACTTC
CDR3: CASSALGPFDEQYF

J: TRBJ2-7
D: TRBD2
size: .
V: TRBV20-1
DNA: TGCAGTGCTAGAGATTTAGGCGGGGGGGCCTACGAGCAGTACTTC
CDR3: CSARDLGGGAYEQYF

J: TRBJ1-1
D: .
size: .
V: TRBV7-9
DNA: TGTGCCAGCAGCTTCTACCCAGCTAACACTGAAGCTTTCTTT
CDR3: CASSFYPANTEAFF

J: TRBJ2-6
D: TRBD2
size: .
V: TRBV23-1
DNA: TGCGCCAGCAGTCCTATAGCGGGGGGACTCTCTGGGGCCAACGTCCTGACTTTC
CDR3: CASSPIAGGLSGANVLTF

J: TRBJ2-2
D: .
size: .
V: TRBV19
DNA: TGTGCCAGTAGTTCCCATGCCGGGGAGCTGTTTTTT
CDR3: CASSSHAGELFF

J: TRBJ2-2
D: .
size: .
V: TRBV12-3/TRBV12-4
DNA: TGTGCCAGCAGTTTAGAGGCCGGGGTTGTTTCAACCGGGGAGCTGTTTTTT
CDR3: CASSLEAGVVSTGELFF

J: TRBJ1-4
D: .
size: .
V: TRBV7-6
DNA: TGTGCCAGCAGCAAGGGAGAGTATGGTGAAAAACTGTTTTTT
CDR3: CASSKGEYGEKLFF

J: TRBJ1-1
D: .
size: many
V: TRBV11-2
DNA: TGTGCCAGCAGCCTACACAACACTGAAGCTTTCTTT
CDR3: CASSLHNTEAFF

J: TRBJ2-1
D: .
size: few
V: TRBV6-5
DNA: TGTGCCAGCAGTTACTCGAACCAGAATTACAATGAGCAGTTCTTC
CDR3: CASSYSNQNYNEQFF

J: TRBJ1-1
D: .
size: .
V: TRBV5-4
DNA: TGTGCCAGCAGCTCAATTAGGAGTGGCACTGAAGCTTTCTTT
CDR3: CASSSIRSGTEAFF

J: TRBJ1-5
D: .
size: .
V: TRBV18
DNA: TGTGCCAGCTCACCACCCGGCCAGGGGACACAGCCCCAGCATTTT
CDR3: CASSPPGQGTQPQHF

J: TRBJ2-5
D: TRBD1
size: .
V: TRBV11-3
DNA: TGTGCCAGCAGCCACCGCGACAGGGGAGAGACCCAGTACTTC
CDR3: CASSHRDRGETQYF

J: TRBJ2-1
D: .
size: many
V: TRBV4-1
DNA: TGCGCCAGCAGCCAGAGCGGCGGGACCGCCCTTAATGAGCAGTTCTTC
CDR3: CASSQSGGTALNEQFF